The 30 T cell receptor beta chains presented below share a single source sample, sequenced in a study of blood T cell repertoires in COVID-19. Data came from immunoSEQ multiplex PCR; TCRdb stores just in-frame clones and leaves some out. Seen here are roughly 500,000 clones, roughly 87% observed once, and the top ten hold about 1%. The material sequenced was peripheral blood. These receptors originate from a man aged 18 to 29 with COVID-19, enrolled during active disease.

In its sample, this clone was seen once. The chain couples TRBV10-3 to TRBJ2-1; no reliable D call. The CDR3 is 13 amino acids. V was trimmed by 8 bases and J by 3 bases, leaving 11 bases between them. Germline V gene data show CDR1 as ENHRY and CDR2 as SYGVKD. CDR3 sequence reads: CAISLPSYNEQFF. The CDR3 DNA is TGTGCCATCTCCCTCCCCAGCTACAATGAGCAGTTCTTC.

The rearrangement uses TRBV27 and TRBJ1-2; 8 bases are shared with TRBD1. The CDR3 extends over 14 amino acids. Germline V CDR1 and CDR2: MNHEY, SMNVEV (reference sequence). V trimming: 3 bases; J trimming: 6 bases; junction bases outside the gene matches: 6. CDR3 DNA: TGTGCCAGCAGTTTTCAGGGGGCAGCCGATGGCTACACCTTC. This encodes CASSFQGAADGYTF.

This clone was seen just once. The genes are TRBV3-1 (or the pseudogene TRBV3-2) and TRBJ2-4; TRBD2 is a possible D gene (6 bases). The CDR3 is 15 residues long. V was cut by 0 bases and J by 5 bases, with 11 bases left in between. Germline loops: CDR1 LGHDT, CDR2 YNNKEL (reference sequence). This chain's CDR3 is CASSQDGGLQNIQYF. The CDR3, as DNA: TGTGCCAGCAGCCAAGATGGTGGACTACAAAACATTCAGTACTTC.

The rearrangement joins TRBV12-3 or TRBV12-4 to TRBJ2-5; no firm D call. V gave up 8 bases and J gave up 5 bases, with 9 bases separating them. This CDR3 region has 11 residues. CDR3 bases: TGTGCCAGCGCCTCAGTGGAGACCCAGTACTTC. It specifies CASASVETQYF.

This chain connects TRBV6-5 to TRBJ2-1; 10 bases fit TRBD2. This CDR3 is built from 14 residues. CDR1 and CDR2 from the germline V gene are MNHEY and SVGAGI. After removal of 7 bases from V and 4 bases from J, the junction contained 4 bases not matched to a gene. CDR3 loop: CASTGTSEYNEQFF. CDR3 sequence (DNA): TGTGCCAGCACTGGGACTAGCGAATACAATGAGCAGTTCTTC.

The chain recombines TRBV9 with TRBJ2-1, with 11 bases fitting TRBD2. This CDR3 is 14 amino acids long. Germline V gene lookup returns CDR1 SGDLS and CDR2 YYNGEE. The V segment lost 4 bases and the J segment 7 bases; nucleotides outside the gene matches: 4. Here the CDR3 DNA reads TGTGCCAGCAGCCGGGTAGCGGGAGGGAATGAGCAGTTCTTC. Its translation is CASSRVAGGNEQFF.

This clone was recorded a few times. The rearrangement uses TRBV5-1 and TRBJ1-2; D may be TRBD1 (6 bases). CDR1 and CDR2 from the germline V gene are SGHRS and YFSETQ. This CDR3 has 15 residues. V lost 4 bases and J 3 bases, leaving 16 bases between the germline ends. The CDR3 loop reads CASSPRRRGDYGYTF. The CDR3 DNA sequence: TGCGCCAGCAGCCCACGGCGCAGGGGAGACTATGGCTACACCTTC.

CDR3 sequence reads: CASSQGGAFF. The CDR3 DNA is TGCGCCAGCAGTCAGGGGGGAGCTTTCTTT. The chain recombines TRBV23-1 with TRBJ1-1, with a possible D match to TRBD1 (5 bases). TRBV23-1 is treated as an ORF (open reading frame) with a function not yet certain. The ends were cut back, 3 bases at V and 10 bases at J, with 6 bases in the middle. This CDR3 spans 10 amino acids.

This sequence joins TRBV10-1 and TRBJ2-2; 9 bases fit TRBD1. The CDR3 totals 18 residues. CDR1 is WNHNN and CDR2 is SYGVQD in the germline V gene (reference sequence). V was pared by 8 bases and J by 0 bases, with 13 bases of the junction left unmatched. The CDR3 DNA reads TGCGCCAGCTCTCGGGACAGGGACCCGAACACGAACACCGGGGAGCTGTTTTTT. Its translation: CASSRDRDPNTNTGELFF.

The V call is TRBV4-1, the J call TRBJ2-7; the match to TRBD2 covers 8 bases. The CDR3 is 17 residues long. Trimming removed 2 bases from V and 3 bases from J; junction bases left unmatched: 12. Germline V CDR1 and CDR2: MGHRA, YSYEKL. The CDR3 DNA reads as TGCGCCAGCAGCCAATCACCCCGGGCGGGGGGCAGCTACGAGCAGTACTTC. Amino acids: CASSQSPRAGGSYEQYF.

The chain is built from TRBV6-6 and TRBJ2-3; 7 bases are shared with TRBD1. This CDR3 region has 15 residues. CDR1 MNHNY and CDR2 SVGAGI come from the germline V gene (reference sequence). V dropped 6 bases and J dropped 0; count of bases not matched to a gene: 6. The CDR3 DNA reads TGTGCCAGCAGGGAAGACAGGGCAAGCACAGATACGCAGTATTTT. Translated, it gives CASREDRASTDTQYF.

The chain has TRBV19 and TRBJ2-1; 8 positions agree with TRBD2. V lost 5 bases, J lost 8 bases, and 17 bases stayed unmatched. The CDR3 runs 17 residues. Germline V gives CDR1 LNHDA, CDR2 SQIVND (reference sequence). CDR3 nucleotides: TGTGCCAGTAGTCCCCTCGTCGGGACTAGGATCACGGATGAGCAGTTCTTC. Translated, it gives CASSPLVGTRITDEQFF.

The chain employs TRBV2 and TRBJ2-2; 9 bases are a match to TRBD2. J was trimmed by 8 bases and V by 7 bases; bases with no gene match: 11. This CDR3 contains 15 residues. Germline CDR1 is SNHLY and CDR2 is FYNNEI. DNA of the CDR3: TGTGCCAGCAATGGCGGGGGGGCTCAGTTTGGGGAGCTGTTTTTT. Encoded protein: CASNGGGAQFGELFF.

In DNA, the CDR3 is TGTGCCAGCAGCCGGGACACCACCTACGAGCAGTACTTC. Translation: CASSRDTTYEQYF. V usage is TRBV7-9 and J usage is TRBJ2-7; D perhaps matches TRBD1 (6 bases). The CDR3 totals 13 residues. V was clipped by 5 bases and J by 2 bases, with 10 bases between them. The germline V gene encodes CDR1 SEHNR and CDR2 FQNEAQ (reference sequence).

The rearrangement joins TRBV6-5 to TRBJ2-1; the D is unclear. There are 13 residues in the CDR3. Germline V gene sequence: CDR1 MNHEY, CDR2 SVGAGI. Trimming took off 5 bases at V and 0 bases at J, with 5 bases between the two ends. CDR3 sequence reads: CASSPNSYNEQFF. DNA of the CDR3: TGTGCCAGCAGTCCCAACTCCTACAATGAGCAGTTCTTC.

The V and J genes are TRBV3-1 (or the pseudogene TRBV3-2) and TRBJ2-1; possible D gene TRBD2, 6 bases. From germline, CDR1 is LGHDT and CDR2 YNNKEL (reference sequence). The CDR3 contains 13 residues. V dropped 1 base and J dropped 16 bases, with 17 bases sitting between them. The CDR3 DNA sequence: TGTGCCAGCAGCCAAGCCAGTGGGGACTTAGTCTTCTTC. Translated, it gives CASSQASGDLVFF.

The chain joins TRBV20-1 to TRBJ1-4; 8 nucleotides agree with TRBD1. The germline V gene has CDR1 DFQATT and CDR2 SNEGSKA (reference sequence). This CDR3 has 11 amino acids. The CDR3 nucleotides are TGCAGCTACAGGGGGAATGAAAAACTGTTTTTT. Translated: CSYRGNEKLFF.

The genes are TRBV3-1 (or the pseudogene TRBV3-2) and TRBJ2-7, with D tentatively TRBD1 (6 bases). Germline lookup yields CDR1 LGHDT and CDR2 YNNKEL (reference sequence). V shed 4 bases and J shed 3 bases, with 10 bases lying between them. There are 13 residues in the CDR3. The CDR3 loop reads CASSPGHSYEQYF. Written as DNA, the CDR3 is TGTGCCAGCAGCCCGGGACATAGCTACGAGCAGTACTTC.

The V call is TRBV5-6, the J call TRBJ2-7; a possible D gene is TRBD2 (5 bases). Germline loops: CDR1 SGHDT, CDR2 YYEEEE. Trimming shortened V by 3 bases and J by 6 bases, and 19 bases separated the two germline ends. CDR3 length: 15 amino acids. The CDR3 coding sequence is TGTGCCAGCAGCTCCCCGGTGAGGGAGCGAGGCGAGCAGTACTTC. Its protein is CASSSPVRERGEQYF.

This chain connects TRBV19 to TRBJ2-5; 8 nucleotides line up with TRBD1. CDR1 and CDR2 (germline): LNHDA, SQIVND (reference sequence). Trimming took 1 base from V and 5 from J; bases not matched to a gene: 9. The CDR3 spans 16 residues. CDR3 in amino acids: CASSIGSWGQEETQYF. DNA of the CDR3: TGTGCCAGTAGTATAGGTTCATGGGGACAGGAGGAGACCCAGTACTTC.

The chain carries TRBV27 and TRBJ2-1; 7 bases line up with TRBD2. Germline V gene lookup returns CDR1 MNHEY and CDR2 SMNVEV (reference sequence). The CDR3 extends over 15 amino acids. The V and J ends lost 5 bases and 5 bases, in that order; junction bases with no gene match: 9. The CDR3 is CASSLLLASHNEQFF. The CDR3 DNA reads as TGTGCCAGCAGTCTCCTACTAGCGTCTCACAATGAGCAGTTCTTC.

This chain connects TRBV19 to TRBJ1-5; D might be TRBD1 (5 bases). Germline CDR1 reads LNHDA; CDR2 reads SQIVND (reference sequence). The CDR3 loop spans 15 amino acids. Trimming removed 3 bases at V and 7 bases at J, with 16 bases between. DNA for the CDR3: TGTGCCAGTAGTATGGTAACAGGAGCGGGGCAGCCCCAGCATTTT. Translated, it gives CASSMVTGAGQPQHF.

This clone was picked up one time. The chain has TRBV4-1 and TRBJ2-4; tentative D call: TRBD2 (7 bases). V dropped 0 bases and J dropped 8 bases, with 14 bases sitting between them. The CDR3 contains 15 residues. CDR1 is MGHRA, CDR2 YSYEKL, per germline. The CDR3 spells CASSQDLGGGDIQYF. CDR3 DNA: TGCGCCAGCAGCCAAGATCTGGGAGGGGGAGACATTCAGTACTTC.

The V gene is TRBV4-1, the J gene TRBJ2-5, with unresolved D. The germline CDR1 and CDR2 sequences are MGHRA and YSYEKL. There are 13 residues in the CDR3. Deletions cut 2 bases from V and 2 bases from J, with 6 bases between. CDR3 amino acids: CASSQLLQETQYF. The CDR3 nucleotides read TGCGCCAGCAGCCAACTCTTACAAGAGACCCAGTACTTC.

The chain combines TRBV6-1 with TRBJ1-2; D perhaps matches TRBD1 (5 bases). V lost 0 bases and J 5 bases, leaving 10 bases between the germline ends. Germline assignment: CDR1 MNHNS and CDR2 SASEGT. CDR3 length: 14 amino acids. The CDR3 sequence is CASSEAARDYGYTF. As DNA, the CDR3 is TGTGCCAGCAGTGAAGCGGCCAGGGATTATGGCTACACCTTC.

V is TRBV3-1 (or the pseudogene TRBV3-2) and J is TRBJ1-5, with D possibly being TRBD1 (6 bases). The CDR3 totals 18 residues. Trimming took off 1 base at V and 2 bases at J, with 18 bases between the two ends. Germline CDR1 LGHDT, CDR2 YNNKEL (reference sequence). The DNA for the CDR3 is TGTGCCAGCAGCCAAGGGCTATTCGGACAGAGAGGCAATCAGCCCCAGCATTTT. It codes for CASSQGLFGQRGNQPQHF.

The chain couples TRBV7-2 to TRBJ2-1; 10 positions agree with TRBD2. The CDR3 is made up of 15 amino acids. The germline gives CDR1 SGHTA, CDR2 FQGNSA. The junction had 4 bases not matched to a gene; V was cut back by 1 base and J by 7 bases. The CDR3 nucleotides read TGTGCCAGCAGCTTAGAAGCGGGGGGGCGAAATGAGCAGTTCTTC. Protein: CASSLEAGGRNEQFF.

This CDR3 is CASSWTGGSNQPQHF. The CDR3 DNA sequence: TGCGCCAGCAGCTGGACAGGGGGAAGCAATCAGCCCCAGCATTTT. The chain links TRBV5-1 to TRBJ1-5, with 10 nucleotides matching TRBD1. The CDR3 length is 15 residues. The V gene end was trimmed by 3 bases and the J gene end by 1 base; junction bases not matched to a gene: 1. Germline V CDR1 and CDR2: SGHRS, YFSETQ.

In DNA form, the CDR3 reads TGTGCCAGCAGCCGCACGGGACAGGGTTCTTACAATGAGCAGTTCTTC. Protein product: CASSRTGQGSYNEQFF. V gene TRBV27 combines with J gene TRBJ2-1, with TRBD1 matching over 9 bases. The ends lost 6 bases at V and 4 bases at J; junction bases unmatched: 10. Germline lookup yields CDR1 MNHEY and CDR2 SMNVEV (reference sequence). CDR3 length: 16 amino acids.

This chain links TRBV7-9 with TRBJ2-1, with 9 bases fitting TRBD2. V trimming: 7 bases; J trimming: 4 bases; junction bases outside the gene matches: 11. The germline gives CDR1 SEHNR, CDR2 FQNEAQ (reference sequence). The CDR3 has 16 residues. This chain's CDR3 is CASTSGASGVYNEQFF. The CDR3 bases are TGTGCCAGCACCTCGGGGGCTAGCGGGGTTTACAATGAGCAGTTCTTC.